A selection of T cell receptor beta chains follows, all from one sample in a study of control samples from healthy donors and cancer patients. Sequenced by immunoSEQ multiplex PCR; TCRdb stores in-frame clones only, minus some. The sample has 70,000 or so clones, 84% seen once. Material for sequencing was blood. These receptors all stem from a man aged 50 to 59 in good health. Each CDR3 is given with its conserved first and last residue. The D gene is left open where the match is weak. Size values are once, few and many counts, or a class for expanded clones, and some rows have none.

>TRBJ1-1|TRBD1|-|TRBV4-1
TGCGCCAGCAGCCAACCGCGGACAGGGCAGAACACTGAAGCTTTCTTT
CASSQPRTGQNTEAFF
>TRBJ2-2|-|-|TRBV6-5
TGTGCCAGCAGCAGGGGGGGTACCGGGGAGCTGTTTTTT
CASSRGGTGELFF
>TRBJ2-7|-|-|TRBV4-3
TGCGCCAGCAGCCAAGATTCGGGCGAGCAGTACTTC
CASSQDSGEQYF
>TRBJ2-7|-|-|TRBV5-1
TGCGCCAGCAGCTTGGCCGCCCCAGCTACCGGGACCTTGTACGAGCAGTACTTC
CASSLAAPATGTLYEQYF
>TRBJ2-3|-|-|TRBV15
TGTGCCACCAGCAGCACAGATACGCAGTATTTT
CATSSTDTQYF
>TRBJ2-3|-|-|TRBV5-4
TGTGCCAGCAGCTTGGTTGGGGGTTGGGGCACAGATACGCAGTATTTT
CASSLVGGWGTDTQYF
>TRBJ2-3|-|-|TRBV24-1
TGTGCCACCCAGACATCCCGGGGGCCAGATACGCAGTATTTT
CATQTSRGPDTQYF
>TRBJ1-3|-|-|TRBV7-2
TGTGCCAGCAGCTTAGTGGGCACCATATATTTT
CASSLVGTIYF
>TRBJ2-7|TRBD1|once|TRBV25-1
TGTGCCAGCGGTGGGGTTACGGACAGGGGGATCTACGAGCAGTACTTC
CASGGVTDRGIYEQYF
>TRBJ2-7|TRBD1|-|TRBV7-2
TGTGCCAGCAGCCAATTGGACAGGGGGAAGTGGTACGAGCAGTACTTC
CASSQLDRGKWYEQYF
>TRBJ1-1|-|-|TRBV18
TGTGCCAGCTCACCTACGATGGGGGGCCGGACTGAAGCTTTCTTT
CASSPTMGGRTEAFF
>TRBJ1-5|-|-|TRBV24-1
TGTGCCACCAGTGAAGACCTCACGGAGCCCCAGCATTTT
CATSEDLTEPQHF
>TRBJ2-5|-|once|TRBV5-1
TGCGCCAGCAGCTTGCGGACGGATCAAGAGACCCAGTACTTC
CASSLRTDQETQYF
>TRBJ1-2|-|-|TRBV7-2
TGTGCCAGCAGCGCTAATAACTATGGCTACACCTTC
CASSANNYGYTF
>TRBJ1-1|-|-|TRBV12-3/TRBV12-4
TGTGCCAGCAGTTTAAGGGGGAACACTGAAGCTTTCTTT
CASSLRGNTEAFF
>TRBJ2-1|TRBD2|-|TRBV7-2
TGTGCCAGCAGCTTTCTACTAGCGGGAGGGCCAGATGAGCAGTTCTTC
CASSFLLAGGPDEQFF